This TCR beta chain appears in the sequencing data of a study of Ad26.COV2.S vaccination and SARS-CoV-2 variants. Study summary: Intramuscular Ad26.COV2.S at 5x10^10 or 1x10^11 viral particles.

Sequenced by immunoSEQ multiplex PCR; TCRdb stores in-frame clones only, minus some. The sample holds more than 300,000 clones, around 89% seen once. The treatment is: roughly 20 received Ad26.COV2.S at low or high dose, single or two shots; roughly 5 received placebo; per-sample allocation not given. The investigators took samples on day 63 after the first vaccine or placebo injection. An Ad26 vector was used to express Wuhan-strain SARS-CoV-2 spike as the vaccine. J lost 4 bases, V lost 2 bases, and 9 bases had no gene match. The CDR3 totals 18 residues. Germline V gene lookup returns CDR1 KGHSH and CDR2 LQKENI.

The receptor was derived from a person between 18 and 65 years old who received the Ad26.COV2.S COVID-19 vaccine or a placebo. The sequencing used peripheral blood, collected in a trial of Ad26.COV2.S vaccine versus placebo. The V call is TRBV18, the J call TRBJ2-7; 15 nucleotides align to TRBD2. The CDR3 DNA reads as TGTGCCAGCTCACCAACACCGGGACTAGCGGGAGGCCCATACGAGCAGTACTTC. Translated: CASSPTPGLAGGPYEQYF. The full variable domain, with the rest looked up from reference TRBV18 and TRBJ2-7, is NAGVMQNPRHLVRRRGQEARLRCSPMKGHSHVYWYRQLPEEGLKFMVYLQKENIIDESGMPKERFSAEFPKEGPSILRIQQVVRGDSAAYFCASSPTPGLAGGPYEQYFGPGTRLTVT.